Only a few counts were recorded for the clone carrying this TCR beta chain. Antigen unknown. The data originate from a study of cytomegalovirus exposure and HLA in healthy donors. The PCR was carried out with 60 Vbeta primers and 13 Jbeta primers. Repertoires were generated with immunoSEQ multiplex PCR, while TCRdb's copy carries only in-frame clones and drops some. In the table there are approximately 150,000 clones, more than 60% of which are singletons. Germline V gives CDR1 MDHEN, CDR2 SYDVKM. The CDR3 has 14 residues. Trimming removed 5 bases from V and 5 bases from J, with 15 bases in between. General study results and limits: Per published reports, the classifier diagnosed cytomegalovirus status with high specificity and sensitivity. Data from an earlier analysis indicated that most TCR beta V segments were productive either about 90% or about 30% of the time.

This sequence was found in a male donor in good health and CMV-seronegative. The sample taken for sequencing was PBMCs. This chain connects TRBV28 to TRBJ1-1; D is unclear. The CDR3 DNA sequence: TGTGCCAGCAGTGCCCGGCCCGGAGGGACTGAAGCTTTCTTT. The encoded protein is CASSARPGGTEAFF.